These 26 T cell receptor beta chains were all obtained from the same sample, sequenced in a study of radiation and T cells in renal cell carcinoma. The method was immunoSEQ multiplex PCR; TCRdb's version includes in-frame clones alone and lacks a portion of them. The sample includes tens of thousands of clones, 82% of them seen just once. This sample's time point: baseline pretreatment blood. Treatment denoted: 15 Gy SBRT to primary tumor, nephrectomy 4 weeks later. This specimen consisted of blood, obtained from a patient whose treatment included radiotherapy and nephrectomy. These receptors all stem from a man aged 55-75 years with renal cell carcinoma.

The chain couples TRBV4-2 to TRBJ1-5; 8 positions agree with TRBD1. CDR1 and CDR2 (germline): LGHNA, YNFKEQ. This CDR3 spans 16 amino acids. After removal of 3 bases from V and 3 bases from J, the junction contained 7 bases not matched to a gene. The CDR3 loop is CASSQVGQGHNQPQHF. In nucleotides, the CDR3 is TGTGCCAGCAGCCAGGTCGGACAGGGCCACAATCAGCCCCAGCATTTT.

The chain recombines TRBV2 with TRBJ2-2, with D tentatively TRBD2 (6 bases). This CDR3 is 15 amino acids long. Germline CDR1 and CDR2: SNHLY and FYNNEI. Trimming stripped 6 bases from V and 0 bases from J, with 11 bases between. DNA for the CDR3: TGTGCCAGCAGCCGGGACTCGGCGAACACCGGGGAGCTGTTTTTT. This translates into CASSRDSANTGELFF.

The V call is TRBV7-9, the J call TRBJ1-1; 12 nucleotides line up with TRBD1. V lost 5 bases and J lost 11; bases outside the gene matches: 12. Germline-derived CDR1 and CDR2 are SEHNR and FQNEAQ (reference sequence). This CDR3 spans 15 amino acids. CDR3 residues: CASSPSLGTGGRAFF. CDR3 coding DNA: TGTGCCAGCAGCCCCTCCTTAGGGACAGGGGGCCGTGCTTTCTTT.

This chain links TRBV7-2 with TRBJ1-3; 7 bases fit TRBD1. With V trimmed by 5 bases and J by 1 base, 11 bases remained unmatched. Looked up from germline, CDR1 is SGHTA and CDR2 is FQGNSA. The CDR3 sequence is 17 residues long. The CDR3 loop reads CASSNLGGGGSGNTIYF. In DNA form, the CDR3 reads TGTGCCAGCAGCAACCTAGGGGGCGGGGGTTCTGGAAACACCATATATTTT.

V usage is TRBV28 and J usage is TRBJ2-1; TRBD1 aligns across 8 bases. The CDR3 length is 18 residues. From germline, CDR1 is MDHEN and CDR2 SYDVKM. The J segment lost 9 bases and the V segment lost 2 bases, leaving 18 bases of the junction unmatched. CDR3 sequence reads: CASSLHRTGGTALSEQFF. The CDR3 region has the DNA TGTGCCAGCAGTTTACATCGAACAGGGGGTACGGCACTCAGTGAGCAGTTCTTC.

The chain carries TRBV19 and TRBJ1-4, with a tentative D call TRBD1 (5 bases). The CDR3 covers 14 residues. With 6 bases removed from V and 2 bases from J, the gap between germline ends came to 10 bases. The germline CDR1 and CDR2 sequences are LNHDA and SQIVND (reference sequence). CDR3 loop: CASSKRQTNEKLFF. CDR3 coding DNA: TGTGCCAGTAGCAAACGACAGACTAATGAAAAACTGTTTTTT.

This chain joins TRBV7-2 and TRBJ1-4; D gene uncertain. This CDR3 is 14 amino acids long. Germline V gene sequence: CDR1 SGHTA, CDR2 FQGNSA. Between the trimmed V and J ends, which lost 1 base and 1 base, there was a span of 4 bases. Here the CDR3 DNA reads TGTGCCAGCAGCTTAGAAAGAACTAATGAAAAACTGTTTTTT. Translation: CASSLERTNEKLFF.

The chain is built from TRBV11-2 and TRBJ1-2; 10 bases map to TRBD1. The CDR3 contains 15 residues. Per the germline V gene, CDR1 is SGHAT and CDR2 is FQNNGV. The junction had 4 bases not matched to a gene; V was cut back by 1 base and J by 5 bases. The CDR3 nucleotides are TGTGCCAGCAGCTTAGGGACAGGGGGACGGTATGGCTACACCTTC. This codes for CASSLGTGGRYGYTF.

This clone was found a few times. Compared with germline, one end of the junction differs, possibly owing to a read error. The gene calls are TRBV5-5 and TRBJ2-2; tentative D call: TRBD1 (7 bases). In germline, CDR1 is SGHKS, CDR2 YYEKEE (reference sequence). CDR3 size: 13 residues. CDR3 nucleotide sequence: TGTGCCAGCAGCCTTGGACTACAGGGGAAGGCTGTTTTT. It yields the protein CASSLGLQGKAVF.

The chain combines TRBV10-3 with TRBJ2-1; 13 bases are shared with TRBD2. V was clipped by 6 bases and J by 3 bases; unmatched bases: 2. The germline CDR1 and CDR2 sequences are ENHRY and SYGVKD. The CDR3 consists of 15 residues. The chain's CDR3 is CAIRRTSGSYNEQFF. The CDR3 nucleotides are TGTGCCATCAGGAGGACTAGCGGGAGCTACAATGAGCAGTTCTTC.

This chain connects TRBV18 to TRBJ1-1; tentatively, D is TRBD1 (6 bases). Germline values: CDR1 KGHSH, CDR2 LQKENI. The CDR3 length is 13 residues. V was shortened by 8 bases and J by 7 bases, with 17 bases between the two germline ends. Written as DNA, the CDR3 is TGTGCCAGCCCGAAGGGGGGTAGGGGTGAAGCTTTCTTT. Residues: CASPKGGRGEAFF. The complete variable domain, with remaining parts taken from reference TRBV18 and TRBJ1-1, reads NAGVMQNPRHLVRRRGQEARLRCSPMKGHSHVYWYRQLPEEGLKFMVYLQKENIIDESGMPKERFSAEFPKEGPSILRIQQVVRGDSAAYFCASPKGGRGEAFFGQGTRLTVV.

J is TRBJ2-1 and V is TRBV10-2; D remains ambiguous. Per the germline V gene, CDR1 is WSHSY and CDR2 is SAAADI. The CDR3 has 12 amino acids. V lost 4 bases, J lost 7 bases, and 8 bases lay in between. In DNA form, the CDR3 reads TGCGCCAGCAGTGCTCAGAAGAATGAGCAGTTCTTC. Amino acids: CASSAQKNEQFF.

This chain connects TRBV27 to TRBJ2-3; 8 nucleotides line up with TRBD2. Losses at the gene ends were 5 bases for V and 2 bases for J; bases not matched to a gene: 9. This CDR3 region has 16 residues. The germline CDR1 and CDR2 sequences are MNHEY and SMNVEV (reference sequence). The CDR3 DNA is TGTGCCAGCAGTGGTTCGGGAGGGCCAATCACAGATACGCAGTATTTT. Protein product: CASSGSGGPITDTQYF.

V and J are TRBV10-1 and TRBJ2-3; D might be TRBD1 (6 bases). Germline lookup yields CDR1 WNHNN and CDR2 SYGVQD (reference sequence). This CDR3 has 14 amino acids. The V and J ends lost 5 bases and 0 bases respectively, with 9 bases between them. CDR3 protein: CASSPRGSTDTQYF. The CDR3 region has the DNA TGCGCCAGCAGTCCGAGGGGGAGCACAGATACGCAGTATTTT.

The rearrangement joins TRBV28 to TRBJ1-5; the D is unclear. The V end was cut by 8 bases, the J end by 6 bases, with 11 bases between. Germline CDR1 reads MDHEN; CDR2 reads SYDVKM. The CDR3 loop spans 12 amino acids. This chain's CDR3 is CASRIWSQPQHF. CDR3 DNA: TGTGCCAGCCGTATCTGGAGTCAGCCCCAGCATTTT.

CDR3 sequence reads: CASSQTSNYGYTF. DNA for the CDR3: TGCGCCAGCAGCCAAACTTCTAACTATGGCTACACCTTC. The chain has TRBV4-3 and TRBJ1-2, with D unclear. V was pared by 2 bases and J by 0 bases, with 4 bases between. The germline V gene has CDR1 LGHNA and CDR2 YSLEER. CDR3 length: 13 amino acids.

The CDR3 is CASSLSRGVEAFF. The DNA of the CDR3 is TGTGCCAGCAGCTTATCACGGGGAGTTGAAGCTTTCTTT. This chain uses TRBV7-2 with TRBJ1-1; D uncertain. This CDR3 has 13 amino acids. CDR1 and CDR2 from the germline V gene are SGHTA and FQGNSA. The V end was cut by 2 bases, the J end by 7 bases, with 11 bases between.

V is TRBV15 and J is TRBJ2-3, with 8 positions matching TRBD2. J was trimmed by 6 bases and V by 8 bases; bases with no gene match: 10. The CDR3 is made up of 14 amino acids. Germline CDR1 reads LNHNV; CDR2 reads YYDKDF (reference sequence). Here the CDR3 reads CATDVSGSLDTQYF. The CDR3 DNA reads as TGTGCCACCGACGTGAGCGGGAGTCTGGATACGCAGTATTTT.

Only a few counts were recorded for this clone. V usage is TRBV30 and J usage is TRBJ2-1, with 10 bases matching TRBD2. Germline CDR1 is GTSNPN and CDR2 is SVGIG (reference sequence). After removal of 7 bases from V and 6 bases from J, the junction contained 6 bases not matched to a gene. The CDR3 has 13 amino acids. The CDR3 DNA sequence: TGTGCCTCTGAGCGGGAGGGCACCAATGAGCAGTTCTTC. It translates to CASEREGTNEQFF.

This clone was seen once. CDR3 in DNA: TGTGCCAGCGGGACGGGACAATTAACCTACGAGCAGTACTTC. Its translation is CASGTGQLTYEQYF. This chain joins TRBV6-5 and TRBJ2-7; a possible D gene is TRBD1 (6 bases). The V gene's germline CDR1 is MNHEY and CDR2 SVGAGI. V was pared by 8 bases and J by 2 bases, with 16 bases between. CDR3 size: 14 residues.

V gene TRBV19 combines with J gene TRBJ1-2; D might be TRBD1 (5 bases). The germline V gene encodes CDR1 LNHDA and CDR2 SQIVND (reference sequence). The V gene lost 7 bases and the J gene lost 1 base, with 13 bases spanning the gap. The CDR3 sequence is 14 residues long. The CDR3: CASTIRGNNYGYTF. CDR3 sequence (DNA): TGTGCCAGTACCATACGGGGGAATAACTATGGCTACACCTTC.

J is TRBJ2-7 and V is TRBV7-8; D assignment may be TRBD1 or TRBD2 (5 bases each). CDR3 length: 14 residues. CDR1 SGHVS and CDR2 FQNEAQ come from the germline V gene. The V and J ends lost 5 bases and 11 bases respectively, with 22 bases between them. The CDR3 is CASSHSRRGAREYF. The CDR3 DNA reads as TGTGCCAGCAGCCACTCCCGTAGGGGCGCGAGGGAGTACTTC.

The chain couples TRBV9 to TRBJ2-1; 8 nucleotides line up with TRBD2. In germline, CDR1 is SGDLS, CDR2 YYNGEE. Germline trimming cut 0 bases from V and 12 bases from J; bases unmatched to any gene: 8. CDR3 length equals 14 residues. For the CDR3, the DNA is TGTGCCAGCAGCGTAGAGGGCTCGACTAGCGTGCAGTTCTTC. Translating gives CASSVEGSTSVQFF. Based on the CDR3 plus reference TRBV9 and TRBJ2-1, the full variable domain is DSGVTQTPKHLITATGQRVTLRCSPRSGDLSVYWYQQSLDQGLQFLIQYYNGEERAKGNILERFSAQQFPDLHSELNLSSLELGDSALYFCASSVEGSTSVQFFGPGTRLTVL.

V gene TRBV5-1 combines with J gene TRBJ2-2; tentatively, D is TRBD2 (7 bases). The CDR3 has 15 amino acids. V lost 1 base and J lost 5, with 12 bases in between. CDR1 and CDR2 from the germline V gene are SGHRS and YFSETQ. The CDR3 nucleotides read TGCGCCAGCAGCTTGAAACAGGGAGGGACCGGGGAGCTGTTTTTT. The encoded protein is CASSLKQGGTGELFF.

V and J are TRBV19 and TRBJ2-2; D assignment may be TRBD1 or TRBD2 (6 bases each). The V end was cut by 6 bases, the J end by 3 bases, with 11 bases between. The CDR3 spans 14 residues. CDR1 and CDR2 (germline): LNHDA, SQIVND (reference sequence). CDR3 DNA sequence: TGTGCCAGTAGCCGGGGGACATACACCGGGGAGCTGTTTTTT. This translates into CASSRGTYTGELFF.

CDR3 loop: CASTQRFYEQYF. The CDR3 coding sequence is TGTGCCAGCACCCAACGATTCTACGAGCAGTACTTC. This chain connects TRBV6-1 to TRBJ2-7; no clear D gene. Looked up from germline, CDR1 is MNHNS and CDR2 is SASEGT. Trimming took 7 bases from V and 3 from J, leaving 10 bases between them. The CDR3 spans 12 residues.